These T cell receptor beta chains were read from a single sample in a study of T cell responses to AZD1222 COVID-19 vaccine. The table came from immunoSEQ multiplex PCR; TCRdb's copy has only in-frame clones and leaves some out. This table holds 180,000 or so clones, about 95% found once. This sample comprised peripheral blood, obtained on day 0 of AZD1222 vaccination. These receptors were obtained from an adult in good health. The CDR3 runs from the conserved cysteine through the conserved F or W. The D gene is left open where the match is weak. Size is stated for part of the rows, as once, few or many counts, or as a class when the clone is expanded.

>TRBV4-1|NA|NA|TRBJ2-5
CASAGVNQETQYF
TGCGCCAGCGCTGGGGTGAACCAAGAGACCCAGTACTTC
>TRBV15|NA|TRBD2|TRBJ2-5
CATSRDPGLASQETQYF
TGTGCCACCAGCAGAGATCCCGGACTAGCGAGTCAAGAGACCCAGTACTTC
>TRBV4-1|NA|NA|TRBJ1-1
CASSPTGVTEAFF
TGCGCCAGCAGCCCCACGGGGGTCACTGAAGCTTTCTTT
>TRBV3-1/TRBV3-2|NA|TRBD2|TRBJ2-5
CASSFGRKETQYF
TGTGCCAGCAGTTTCGGGAGGAAAGAGACCCAGTACTTC
>TRBV6-5|NA|NA|TRBJ2-7
CASSYSPTGASYEQYF
TGTGCCAGCAGTTACTCGCCTACTGGGGCCTCCTACGAGCAGTACTTC
>TRBV5-1|NA|NA|TRBJ1-2
CASSLGAGNGYTF
TGCGCCAGCAGCTTGGGGGCAGGCAATGGCTACACCTTC
>TRBV5-5|NA|NA|TRBJ1-2
CASSFDSWQNYGYTF
TGTGCCAGCAGCTTTGATAGTTGGCAGAACTATGGCTACACCTTC
>TRBV4-1|NA|TRBD2|TRBJ2-5
CASSQVTTSGRETQYF
TGCGCCAGCAGCCAAGTCACGACTAGCGGTCGAGAGACCCAGTACTTC
>TRBV7-6|NA|TRBD2|TRBJ2-1
CASSLGLAGAHDEQFF
TGTGCCAGCAGCTTGGGACTAGCGGGAGCCCATGATGAGCAGTTCTTC
>TRBV3-1/TRBV3-2|NA|NA|TRBJ2-4
CASSQEGNIAKNIQYF
TGTGCCAGCAGCCAAGAGGGGAACATAGCCAAAAACATTCAGTACTTC
>TRBV9|few|TRBD2|TRBJ2-7
CASGGAGGEQYF
TGTGCCAGCGGAGGAGCGGGAGGCGAGCAGTACTTC
>TRBV4-1|NA|TRBD2|TRBJ2-1
CASSQRTSGSSNEQFF
TGCGCCAGCAGCCAAAGGACTAGCGGGAGTTCGAATGAGCAGTTCTTC
>TRBV14|few|NA|TRBJ1-6
CASSLAGIPTLHF
TGTGCCAGCAGCCTAGCCGGGATCCCCACCCTCCACTTT
>TRBV5-4|NA|NA|TRBJ2-4
CAAWKGPDGIQYF
TGTGCCGCCTGGAAGGGACCCGATGGCATTCAGTACTTC
>TRBV16|NA|NA|TRBJ1-1
CASSQYRWTEAFF
TGTGCCAGCAGCCAATACAGATGGACTGAAGCTTTCTTT
>TRBV25-1|NA|NA|TRBJ2-1
CASSPPGTSYNEQFF
TGTGCCAGCAGTCCGCCAGGGACGTCCTACAATGAGCAGTTCTTC
>TRBV9|once|TRBD1|TRBJ2-7
CASSVQPGQGAVEQYF
TGTGCCAGCAGCGTTCAACCGGGACAGGGGGCGGTCGAGCAGTACTTC
>TRBV7-9|NA|NA|TRBJ1-4
CASSLTVTEPEKLFF
TGTGCCAGCAGCTTAACGGTAACAGAGCCTGAAAAACTGTTTTTT
>TRBV5-4|NA|NA|TRBJ2-7
CASSLAEGLREQYF
TGTGCCAGCAGCTTGGCGGAAGGACTCCGCGAGCAGTACTTC
>TRBV6-6|NA|TRBD2|TRBJ2-2
CASSYPTSGETGELFF
TGTGCCAGCAGTTATCCCACTAGCGGAGAGACCGGGGAGCTGTTTTTT
>TRBV3-1/TRBV3-2|NA|NA|TRBJ1-5
CASSQVNQPQHF
TGTGCCAGCAGCCAAGTCAATCAGCCCCAGCATTTT
>TRBV28|NA|TRBD1|TRBJ1-2
CASSPGQAYLYGYTF
TGTGCCAGCAGTCCGGGACAGGCTTACCTCTATGGCTACACCTTC
>TRBV18|NA|NA|TRBJ1-1
CASSPSTQVAFF
TGTGCCAGCTCACCATCGACTCAGGTAGCTTTCTTT
>TRBV7-9|NA|NA|TRBJ2-3
CASSVHRLSTDTQYF
TGTGCCAGCAGCGTACACAGGTTAAGCACAGATACGCAGTATTTT
>TRBV5-4|NA|NA|TRBJ2-1
CASGLPGSYNEQFF
TGTGCCAGCGGGCTACCTGGGTCCTACAATGAGCAGTTCTTC
>TRBV12-3/TRBV12-4|NA|NA|TRBJ1-2
CASSLNNGYTF
TGTGCCAGCAGTTTAAACAATGGCTACACCTTC
>TRBV6-5|NA|TRBD1|TRBJ1-1
CASSYGAGGNTEAFF
TGTGCCAGCAGTTACGGGGCAGGGGGAAACACTGAAGCTTTCTTT
>TRBV14|NA|NA|TRBJ2-1
CASGRQVSHEQFF
TGTGCCAGCGGGAGACAGGTTTCCCATGAGCAGTTCTTC
>TRBV9|NA|TRBD2|TRBJ2-1
CASSTNFGLAGGEQFF
TGTGCCAGCAGCACGAACTTCGGACTAGCGGGAGGTGAGCAGTTCTTC
>TRBV9|NA|NA|TRBJ1-1
CASSVHPYTGEAFF
TGTGCCAGCAGCGTCCACCCTTACACAGGGGAAGCTTTCTTT
>TRBV6-1|NA|TRBD1|TRBJ1-5
CASSERQGDQPQHF
TGTGCCAGCAGTGAGAGACAGGGCGATCAGCCCCAGCATTTT
>TRBV28|once|NA|TRBJ1-2
CASSLTRGTYGYTF
TGTGCCAGCAGTCTCACTCGAGGGACCTATGGCTACACCTTC
>TRBV3-1/TRBV3-2|NA|NA|TRBJ1-1
CASSQHGNTEAFF
TGTGCCAGCAGCCAACACGGGAACACTGAAGCTTTCTTT
>TRBV5-5|NA|NA|TRBJ2-1
CASSLAVYNEQFF
TGTGCCAGCAGCTTAGCCGTTTACAATGAGCAGTTCTTC
>TRBV7-9|NA|TRBD1|TRBJ1-1
CASNNRGEGGVFTEAFF
TGTGCCAGCAACAACAGGGGAGAGGGGGGAGTTTTCACTGAAGCTTTCTTT
>TRBV27|NA|NA|TRBJ1-1
CASSLSARMNTEAFF
TGTGCCAGCAGTTTATCGGCCAGAATGAACACTGAAGCTTTCTTT
>TRBV5-8|NA|NA|TRBJ1-4
CASSLRSNEKLFF
TGTGCCAGCAGCTTGAGGAGTAATGAAAAACTGTTTTTT
>TRBV5-1|NA|NA|TRBJ1-1
CASSLGLMNTEAFF
TGCGCCAGCAGCTTGGGCCTGATGAACACTGAAGCTTTCTTT
>TRBV27|NA|NA|TRBJ1-4
CASKKSEKLFF
TGTGCCAGCAAGAAAAGTGAAAAACTGTTTTTT
>TRBV19|NA|NA|TRBJ1-1
CASSPGNTEAFF
TGTGCCAGTAGCCCCGGGAACACTGAAGCTTTCTTT
>TRBV6-2/TRBV6-3|NA|NA|TRBJ2-5
CASSYLVIRQETQYF
TGTGCCAGCAGTTACTTGGTCATTAGGCAGGAGACCCAGTACTTC
>TRBV2|NA|NA|TRBJ2-7
CASKGAKYEQYF
TGTGCCAGCAAAGGGGCAAAGTACGAGCAGTACTTC